This T cell receptor beta chain was sequenced for a study of CD8+ T cells in alopecia areata. The CDR3 contains 15 residues. V lost 5 bases, J lost 5 bases, and 7 bases stayed unmatched. Germline lookup yields CDR1 SGHTA and CDR2 FQGNSA. Treatment denoted: oral pan-JAK inhibitor, 5-10 mg twice daily. Extracted RNA was reverse transcribed, and the resulting cDNA served as sequencing template. The data were produced by immunoSEQ multiplex PCR, yet TCRdb's version contains in-frame clones alone and is incomplete. The table includes about 190,000 clones, roughly 60% detected once. The sample was CD4+ T cells sorted from blood, taken between weeks 47 and 50, from a patient treated with tofacitinib. V is TRBV7-2 and J is TRBJ2-5; 11 nucleotides match TRBD2. The clonotype originates from a human donor with alopecia areata. CDR3 amino acids: CASSTTSGVMETQYF. The CDR3 nucleotides are TGTGCCAGCAGCACGACTAGCGGGGTAATGGAGACCCAGTACTTC. The complete variable domain, with remaining parts taken from reference TRBV7-2 and TRBJ2-5, reads GAGVSQSPSNKVTEKGKDVELRCDPISGHTALYWYRQSLGQGLEFLIYFQGNSAPDKSGLPSDRFSAERTGGSVSTLTIQRTQQEDSAVYLCASSTTSGVMETQYFGPGTRLLVL.